The clone carrying this TCR beta chain was seen once. The data derive from a study of CD8 T cells in Susac syndrome. V was clipped by 5 bases and J by 6 bases, with 8 bases between them. Germline V CDR1 and CDR2: SEHNR, FQNEAQ (reference sequence). CDR3 size: 12 residues. From blood CD8+ and CD4+ T cells, TCR beta sequences were generated. cDNA came from about 0.46 to 1 ug RNA primed by random hexamers. By means of immunoSEQ multiplex PCR, TCR beta CDR3 spanning 54 Vbeta and 13 Jbeta underwent amplification. TCRdb used MiXCR to reprocess the immunoSEQ multiplex PCR reads, holding one entry per CDR3 protein. The table has fewer than 200,000 distinct CDR3 sequences, around 94% seen once.

Sequencing was done on a sample of CD4+ T cells from PBMCs. The sequence was obtained from a human donor with Susac syndrome. The chain couples TRBV7-9 to TRBJ1-5, with D tentatively TRBD1 (5 bases). The CDR3 DNA follows: TGTGCCAGCAGCCTTACAGGTCAGCCCCAGCATTTT. Protein product: CASSLTGQPQHF. Full variable domain (missing parts from reference TRBV7-9 and TRBJ1-5): DTGVSQNPRHKITKRGQNVTFRCDPISEHNRLYWYRQTLGQGPEFLTYFQNEAQLEKSRLLSDRFSAERPKGSFSTLEIQRTEQGDSAMYLCASSLTGQPQHFGDGTRLSIL.